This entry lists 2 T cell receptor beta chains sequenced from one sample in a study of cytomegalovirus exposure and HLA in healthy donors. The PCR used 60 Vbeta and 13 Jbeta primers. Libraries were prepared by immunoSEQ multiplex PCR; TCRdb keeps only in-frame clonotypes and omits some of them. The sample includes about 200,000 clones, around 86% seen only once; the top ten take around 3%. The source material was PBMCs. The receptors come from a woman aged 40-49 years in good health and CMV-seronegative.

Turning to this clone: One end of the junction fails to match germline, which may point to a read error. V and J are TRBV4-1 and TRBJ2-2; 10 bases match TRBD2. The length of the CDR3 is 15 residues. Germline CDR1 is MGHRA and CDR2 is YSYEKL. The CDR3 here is CTSSLGLAATGELFF. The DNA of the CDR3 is TGCACCAGCAGCCTAGGACTAGCGGCGACCGGGGAGCTGTTTTTT.

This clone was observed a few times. The CDR3 DNA is TGTGCCAGCAATTATAACGGACTAGCGGCCACCGAAACGTACTTC. Its translation is CASNYNGLAATETYF. V and J are TRBV2 and TRBJ2-7; 10 nucleotides align to TRBD2. The CDR3 runs to 15 residues. V shed 7 bases and J 12 bases; nucleotides not matched to a gene: 18. The germline V gene has CDR1 SNHLY and CDR2 FYNNEI. The complete variable domain, with remaining parts taken from reference TRBV2 and TRBJ2-7, reads EPEVTQTPSHQVTQMGQEVILRCVPISNHLYFYWYRQILGQKVEFLVSFYNNEISEKSEIFDDQFSVERPDGSNFTLKIRSTKLEDSAMYFCASNYNGLAATETYFGPGTRLTVT.